The source of this T cell receptor beta chain is a study of identical twins. This clonotype was recorded many times. Its antigen is not known. CDR1 is MNHEY and CDR2 is SVGAGI in the germline V gene. J lost 4 bases, V lost 2 bases, and 7 bases had no gene match. The CDR3 runs 17 residues. Study conclusions and caveats: The more abundant beta clonotypes in cord blood had fewer insertions, and memory repertoires did not show this.

TCRdb fed the 5' RACE reads into MiXCR, producing one record per CDR3 protein. This table holds around 680,000 distinct CDR3 sequences, 8.6% found once. The sample also formed part of further work on yellow fever vaccine responses in identical twins.

The source material was PBMCs. The origin of this receptor is a woman aged 18-29 years in good health. The chain recombines TRBV6-5 with TRBJ2-2, with TRBD2 identical over 10 bases. This CDR3 is CASSYHLAGVVTGELFF. The CDR3 DNA reads TGTGCCAGCAGTTACCATCTAGCGGGAGTTGTCACCGGGGAGCTGTTTTTT.